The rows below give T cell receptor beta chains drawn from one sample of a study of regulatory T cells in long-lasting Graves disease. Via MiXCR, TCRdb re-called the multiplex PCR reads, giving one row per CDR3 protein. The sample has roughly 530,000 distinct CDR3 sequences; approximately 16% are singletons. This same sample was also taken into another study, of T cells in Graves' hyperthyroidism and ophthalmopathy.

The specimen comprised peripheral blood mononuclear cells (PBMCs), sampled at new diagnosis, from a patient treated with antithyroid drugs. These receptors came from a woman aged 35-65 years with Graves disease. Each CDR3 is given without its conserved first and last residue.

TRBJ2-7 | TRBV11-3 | ASSLALSGGSSSYEQY
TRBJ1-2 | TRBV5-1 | ASSLELSDGYT
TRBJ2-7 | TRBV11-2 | ASGEMGAPEQY
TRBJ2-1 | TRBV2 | ASSQPRAGGYQQF
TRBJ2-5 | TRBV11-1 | ASSLEQPRAQY
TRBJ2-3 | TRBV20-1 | SAGLGEIADTQY
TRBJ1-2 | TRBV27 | ASSDDRGEYGYT
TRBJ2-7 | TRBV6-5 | ASSYDKDSYEQY
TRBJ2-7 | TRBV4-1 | ASSQDMVAGGPKEQY
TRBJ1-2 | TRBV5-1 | ASSLDAFLDYGYT
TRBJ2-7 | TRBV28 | ASTSTGAEQY
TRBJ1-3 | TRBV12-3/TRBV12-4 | ASSFGVSSGNTIY
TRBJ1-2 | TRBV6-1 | ASRKGVDYGYT
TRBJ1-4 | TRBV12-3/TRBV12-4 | ASRVGAPNEKLF
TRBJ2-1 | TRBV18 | ASSPNPGLVGDEQF
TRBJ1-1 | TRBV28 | ASNLQTMNTEAF
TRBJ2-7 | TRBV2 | ASRDPLYEQY
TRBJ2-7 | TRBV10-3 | AISEPTGSYEQY
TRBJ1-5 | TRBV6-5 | ASSYPRDGNQPQH
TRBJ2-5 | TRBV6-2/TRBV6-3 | ASNDLRAYQETQY
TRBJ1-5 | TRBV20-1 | SALRTGGGQPQH
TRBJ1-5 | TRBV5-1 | ASSLAGGDNNQPQH
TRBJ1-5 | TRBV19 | ASSAPTGGGQPQH
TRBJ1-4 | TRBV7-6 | ASSLPGQGSQKLF
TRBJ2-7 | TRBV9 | ASSSQGGGHPSYEQY
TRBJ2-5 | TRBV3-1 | ASSQGGTEQETQY
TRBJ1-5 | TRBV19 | ASGPRDNGSNQPQH
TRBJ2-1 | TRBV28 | ASRSSKRLSSYNEQF
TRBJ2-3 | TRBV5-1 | ASSLAGVTTDTQY
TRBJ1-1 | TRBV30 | AWSVIVGNTEAF
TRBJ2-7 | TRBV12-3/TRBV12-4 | ASSLNSADDEQY
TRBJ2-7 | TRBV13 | ASSGIGQGAIYEQY
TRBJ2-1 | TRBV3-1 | ASSQDWSGLAGFGYNEQF
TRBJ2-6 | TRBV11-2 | ASSRFRPTGSSGANVLT
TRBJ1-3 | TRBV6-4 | ASSWRTTGASRSGSTIY
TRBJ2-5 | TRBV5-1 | ASSSGGSVQETQY
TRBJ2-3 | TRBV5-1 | ASSDSQNTQY
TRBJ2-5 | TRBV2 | ASSESGTRQETQY
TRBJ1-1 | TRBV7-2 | ASSPQVTRENTEAF
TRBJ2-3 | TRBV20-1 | SAPRGGIDTQY
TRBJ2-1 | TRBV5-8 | ASSARTSGNEQF
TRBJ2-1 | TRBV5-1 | ASSVQKSSYNEQF
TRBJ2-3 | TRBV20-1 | SADSSAPVTDTQY
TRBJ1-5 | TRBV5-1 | ASSLSGNSNQPQH
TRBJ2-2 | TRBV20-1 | SARVSPRPGELF
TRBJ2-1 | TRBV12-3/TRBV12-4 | ASSHGGAGNEQF
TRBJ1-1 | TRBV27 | ASSSPGQGTEAF
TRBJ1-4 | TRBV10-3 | ASNRDRDEKLF
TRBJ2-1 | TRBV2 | ASSGYQGSYNEQF
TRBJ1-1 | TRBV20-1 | SAGEAPEAF
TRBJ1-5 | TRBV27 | ASSLWGTGDTQPQH
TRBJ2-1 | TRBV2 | AGTRGAEQF
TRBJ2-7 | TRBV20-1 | SARVPGGSIWEQY